The 15 T cell receptor beta chains below all came from one sample that was sequenced in a study of blood T cells in healthy people across ages. Sample-barcoded 5' priming and a J-beta primer mix drove a second PCR of roughly 6 to 12 cycles. One entry per CDR3 protein, called by TCRdb with MiXCR from the 5' RACE reads. The sample has roughly 1.6 million distinct CDR3 sequences; 30% to 40% are singletons. Material for sequencing was blood. The receptors were sampled from a woman aged 25-40 years in good health.

About this clonotype: A read error may explain this, as a much larger clone is one base away. The V and J genes are TRBV15 and TRBJ2-5, with 7 bases aligning to TRBD2. V dropped 2 bases and J dropped 5; count of bases not matched to a gene: 11. The CDR3 sequence is 16 residues long. The germline CDR1 and CDR2 sequences are LNHNV and YYDKDF (reference sequence). CDR3 protein: CATSRLAEGYEETQYF. CDR3 nucleotides: TGTGCCACCAGCAGACTAGCGGAGGGCTACGAGGAGACCCAGTACTTC. Combining the CDR3 with reference TRBV15 and TRBJ2-5 gives the whole variable domain DAMVIQNPRYQVTQFGKPVTLSCSQTLNHNVMYWYQQKSSQAPKLLFHYYDKDFNNEADTPDNFQSRRPNTSFCFLDIRSPGLGDTAMYLCATSRLAEGYEETQYFGPGTRLLVL.

There are a few counts of this clonotype. V is TRBV20-1 and J is TRBJ2-1; D possibly corresponds to TRBD2 (6 bases). The length of the CDR3 is 14 residues. V lost 4 bases to trimming and J lost 6 bases, with 16 bases between them. Per germline, CDR1 DFQATT and CDR2 SNEGSKA (reference sequence). The CDR3 region is CSAMGDLTANEQFF. For the CDR3, the DNA is TGCAGTGCTATGGGGGACTTAACCGCCAATGAGCAGTTCTTC.

This clonotype was observed a few times. The chain employs TRBV3-1 and TRBJ2-5; D may match TRBD1 or TRBD2 (5 bases each). V was cut by 8 bases and J by 4 bases, with 11 bases left in between. CDR1 is LGHDT, CDR2 YNNKEL, per germline (reference sequence). The CDR3 is 12 residues long. DNA for the CDR3: TGTGCCAGCGGGGACCTGGGAGAGACCCAGTACTTC. It yields the protein CASGDLGETQYF.

Regarding this clonotype: Just one base apart from a much larger clone, this may be a read error. The chain employs TRBV25-1 and TRBJ2-5; 8 nucleotides align to TRBD2. This CDR3 region has 13 residues. Germline loops: CDR1 MGHDK, CDR2 SYGVNS. V was clipped by 10 bases and J by 9 bases; unmatched bases: 13. The CDR3 spells CATSLSGGEAQYF. In DNA, the CDR3 is TGTGCCACCAGCTTGAGCGGGGGTGAGGCCCAGTACTTC.

The chain combines TRBV20-1 with TRBJ2-7, with D possibly matching TRBD2 (7 bases). V was clipped by 5 bases and J by 2 bases, with 19 bases between them. The CDR3 is 15 residues long. The germline V gene has CDR1 DFQATT and CDR2 SNEGSKA (reference sequence). In DNA, the CDR3 is TGCAGTGCTGGGCGGGGCGGGGGCCTTACCTACGAGCAGTACTTC. Translating gives CSAGRGGGLTYEQYF.

This chain joins TRBV24-1 and TRBJ2-1; D could derive from TRBD1 or TRBD2 (6 bases each). Trimming pared 3 bases from V and 15 bases from J, leaving 20 bases between. CDR1 and CDR2 from the germline V gene are KGHDR and SFDVKD. The CDR3 is made up of 14 amino acids. This chain's CDR3 is CATSDGGPADPRFF. CDR3 nucleotide sequence: TGTGCCACCAGTGATGGGGGGCCAGCTGACCCGCGGTTCTTC.

The rearrangement joins TRBV13 to TRBJ1-4; D unresolved. The CDR3 covers 14 residues. V was trimmed by 5 bases and J by 7 bases, leaving 14 bases between them. Germline CDR1 is PRHDT and CDR2 is FYEKMQ (reference sequence). As DNA, the CDR3 is TGTGCCAGCAGCAAAGGGCAGGTTGTTGAAAAACTGTTTTTT. It is translated as CASSKGQVVEKLFF.

This chain joins TRBV3-1 and TRBJ2-7; 7 bases fit TRBD2. The length of the CDR3 is 17 residues. With 0 bases clipped from V and 6 bases from J, the junction kept 14 bases outside the gene matches. Germline values: CDR1 LGHDT, CDR2 YNNKEL (reference sequence). CDR3 amino acids: CASSQDDLAEGSIEQYF. The CDR3 DNA follows: TGTGCCAGCAGCCAAGACGACCTAGCGGAGGGGTCCATCGAGCAGTACTTC.

This clonotype was counted at least ten times. The CDR3 here is CSGNRAPQDEQFF. In DNA, the CDR3 is TGCAGCGGGAACCGGGCCCCCCAGGATGAGCAGTTCTTC. V usage is TRBV29-1 and J usage is TRBJ2-1; D not resolved. V shed 7 bases and J shed 8 bases, with 18 bases lying between them. Germline CDR1 SQVTM, CDR2 ANQGSEA. This CDR3 contains 13 residues.

The chain is built from TRBV20-1 and TRBJ2-7; the match to TRBD1 covers 9 bases. V was clipped by 4 bases and J by 2 bases; unmatched bases: 6. CDR3 length: 14 residues. Germline loops: CDR1 DFQATT, CDR2 SNEGSKA (reference sequence). This CDR3 is CSAKLDRGTYEQYF. The CDR3 DNA sequence: TGCAGTGCTAAGCTTGACAGGGGGACCTACGAGCAGTACTTC.

This clonotype was observed many times. One end of the junction varies from germline; a read error may be responsible. This chain joins TRBV5-1 and TRBJ2-1; possibly TRBD2 for D (7 bases). CDR3 length: 13 amino acids. The germline CDR1 and CDR2 sequences are SGHRS and YFSETQ. For the CDR3, the DNA is TGTGCCAGCAGTTTAGGGGGGGGCTATGAGCAGTTCTTC. It encodes CASSLGGGYEQFF.

This chain uses TRBV12-3 or TRBV12-4 with TRBJ1-6, with D unresolved. The length of the CDR3 is 13 residues. The V and J ends lost 7 bases and 7 bases respectively, with 11 bases between them. CDR3 bases: TGTGCCAGCATCCAAGAGCCGAATTCACCCCTCCACTTT. It encodes CASIQEPNSPLHF.

This clonotype showed up just once. V and J are TRBV30 and TRBJ2-4; 8 nucleotides match TRBD1. The DNA end favors TRBJ2-7, so the J call may be wrong. CDR1 GTSNPN and CDR2 SVGIG come from the germline V gene (reference sequence). The CDR3 totals 14 residues. The CDR3 DNA sequence: TGTGCCTGGAGCTTACAGGGGGTCTCCTACGAGCAGTACTTC. It is translated as CAWSLQGVSYEQYF.

This clonotype was seen many times. V and J are TRBV29-1 and TRBJ2-7, with D hard to call. The V gene's germline CDR1 is SQVTM and CDR2 ANQGSEA. The CDR3 is 12 amino acids. Between the trimmed V and J ends, which lost 0 bases and 5 bases, there was a span of 8 bases. The CDR3 spells CSVEEGFNEQYF. CDR3 coding DNA: TGCAGCGTTGAAGAGGGGTTCAACGAGCAGTACTTC.

The table lists this clonotype with a few counts. Compared with germline, one end of the junction differs, possibly owing to a read error. The chain combines TRBV5-1 with TRBJ1-4; D gene uncertain. The CDR3 totals 12 residues. In germline, CDR1 is SGHRS, CDR2 YFSETQ. The DNA for the CDR3 is TGCGCCAGCAGCTTTAATTCTGAAAGACTGTTTTTT. It specifies CASSFNSERLFF.